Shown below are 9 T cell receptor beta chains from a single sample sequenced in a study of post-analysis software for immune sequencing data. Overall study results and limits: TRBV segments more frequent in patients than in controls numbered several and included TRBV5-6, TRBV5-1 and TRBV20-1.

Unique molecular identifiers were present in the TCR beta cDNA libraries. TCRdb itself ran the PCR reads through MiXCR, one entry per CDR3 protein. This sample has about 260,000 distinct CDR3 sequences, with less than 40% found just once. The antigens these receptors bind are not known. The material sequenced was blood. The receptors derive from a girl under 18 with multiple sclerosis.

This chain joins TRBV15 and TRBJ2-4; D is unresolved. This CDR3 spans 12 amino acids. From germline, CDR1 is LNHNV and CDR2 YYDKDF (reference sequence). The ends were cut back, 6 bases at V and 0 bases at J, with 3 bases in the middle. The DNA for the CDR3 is TGTGCCACCAGTGTAGCCAAAAACATTCAGTACTTC. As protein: CATSVAKNIQYF.

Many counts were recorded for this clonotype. The CDR3 spells CSARPGTPYEQYF. The CDR3 DNA is TGCAGTGCTAGGCCCGGGACACCCTACGAGCAGTACTTC. This chain joins TRBV20-1 and TRBJ2-7, with D perhaps TRBD1 (6 bases). CDR3 length equals 13 residues. The V gene's germline CDR1 is DFQATT and CDR2 SNEGSKA (reference sequence). Trimming removed 3 bases at V and 2 bases at J, with 11 bases between.

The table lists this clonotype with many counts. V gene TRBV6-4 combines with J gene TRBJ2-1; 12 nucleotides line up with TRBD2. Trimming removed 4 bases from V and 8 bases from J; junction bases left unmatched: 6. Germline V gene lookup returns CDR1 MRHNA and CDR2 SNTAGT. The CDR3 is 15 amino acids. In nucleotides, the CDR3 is TGTGCCAGCAGTGCCAAGACTAGCGGGAGTGATGAGCAGTTCTTC. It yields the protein CASSAKTSGSDEQFF.

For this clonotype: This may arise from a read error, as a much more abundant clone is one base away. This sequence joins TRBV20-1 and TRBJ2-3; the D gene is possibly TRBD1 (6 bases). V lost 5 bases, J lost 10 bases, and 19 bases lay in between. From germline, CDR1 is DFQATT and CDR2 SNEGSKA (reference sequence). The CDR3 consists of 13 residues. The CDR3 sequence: CSAGTGPPDAQYF. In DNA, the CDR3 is TGCAGTGCTGGAACAGGGCCCCCGGATGCGCAGTATTTT.

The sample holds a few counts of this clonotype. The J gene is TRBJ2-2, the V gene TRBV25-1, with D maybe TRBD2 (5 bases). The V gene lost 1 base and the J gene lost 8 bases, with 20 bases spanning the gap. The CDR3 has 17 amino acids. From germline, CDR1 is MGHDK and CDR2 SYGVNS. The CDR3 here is CASSESVGEVERGELFF. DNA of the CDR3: TGTGCCAGCAGTGAATCGGTGGGAGAAGTCGAGAGAGGGGAGCTGTTTTTT.

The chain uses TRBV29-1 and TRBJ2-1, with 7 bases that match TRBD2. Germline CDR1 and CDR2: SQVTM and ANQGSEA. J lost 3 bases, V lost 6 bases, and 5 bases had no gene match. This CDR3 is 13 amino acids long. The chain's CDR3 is CSVGTISYNEQFF. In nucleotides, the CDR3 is TGCAGCGTCGGGACTATAAGCTACAATGAGCAGTTCTTC.

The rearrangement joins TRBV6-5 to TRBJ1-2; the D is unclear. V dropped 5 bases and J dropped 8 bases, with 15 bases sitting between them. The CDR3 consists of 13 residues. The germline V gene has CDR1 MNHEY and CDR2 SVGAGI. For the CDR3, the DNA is TGTGCCAGCAGTCCCACCCGGACGGGGGGCTACACCTTC. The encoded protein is CASSPTRTGGYTF.

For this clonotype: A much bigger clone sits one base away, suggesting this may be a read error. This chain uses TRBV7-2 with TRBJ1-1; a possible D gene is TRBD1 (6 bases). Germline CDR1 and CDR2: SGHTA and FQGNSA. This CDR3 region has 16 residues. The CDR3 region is CAGSLGGPYADTEAFF. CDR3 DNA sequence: TGTGCCGGCAGCTTAGGGGGACCGTATGCGGACACTGAAGCTTTCTTT.

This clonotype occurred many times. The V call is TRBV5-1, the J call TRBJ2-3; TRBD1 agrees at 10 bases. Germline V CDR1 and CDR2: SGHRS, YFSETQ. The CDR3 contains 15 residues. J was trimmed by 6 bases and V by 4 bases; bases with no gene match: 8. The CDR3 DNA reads TGCGCCAGCAGCCCCCGGGACAGGGGCAAGGATACGCAGTATTTT. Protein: CASSPRDRGKDTQYF.